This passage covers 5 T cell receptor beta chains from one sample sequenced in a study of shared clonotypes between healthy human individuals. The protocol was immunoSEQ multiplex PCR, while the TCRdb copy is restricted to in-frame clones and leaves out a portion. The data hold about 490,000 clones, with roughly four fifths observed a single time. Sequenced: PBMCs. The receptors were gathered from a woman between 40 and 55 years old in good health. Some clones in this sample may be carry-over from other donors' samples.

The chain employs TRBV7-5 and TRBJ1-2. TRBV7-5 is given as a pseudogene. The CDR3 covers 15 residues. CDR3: CVRSSPLSVDYGYTF. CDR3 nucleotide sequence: TGTGTCAGAAGCTCCCCACTTTCTGTTGACTATGGCTACACCTTC.

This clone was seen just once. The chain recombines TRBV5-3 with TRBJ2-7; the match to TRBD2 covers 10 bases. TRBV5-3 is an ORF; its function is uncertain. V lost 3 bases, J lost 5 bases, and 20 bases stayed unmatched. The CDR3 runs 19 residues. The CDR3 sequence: CARSSSLASGSGGIHEQYF. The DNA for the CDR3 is TGTGCCAGAAGCTCCAGTCTTGCTAGCGGGAGCGGGGGGATCCACGAGCAGTACTTC.

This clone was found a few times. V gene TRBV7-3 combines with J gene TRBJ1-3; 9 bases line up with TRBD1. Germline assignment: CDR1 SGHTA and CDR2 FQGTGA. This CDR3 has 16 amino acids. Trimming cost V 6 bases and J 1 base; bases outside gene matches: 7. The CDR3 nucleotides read TGTGCCAGCAGTCGAACCGGGACAGGGTCTGGAAACACCATATATTTT. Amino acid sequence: CASSRTGTGSGNTIYF.

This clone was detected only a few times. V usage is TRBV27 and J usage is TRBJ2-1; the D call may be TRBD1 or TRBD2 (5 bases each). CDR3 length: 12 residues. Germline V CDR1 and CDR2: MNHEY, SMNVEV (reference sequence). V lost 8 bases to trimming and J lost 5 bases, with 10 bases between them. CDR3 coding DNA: TGTGCCAGCGGGGACCCTAACAATGAGCAGTTCTTC. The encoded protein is CASGDPNNEQFF.

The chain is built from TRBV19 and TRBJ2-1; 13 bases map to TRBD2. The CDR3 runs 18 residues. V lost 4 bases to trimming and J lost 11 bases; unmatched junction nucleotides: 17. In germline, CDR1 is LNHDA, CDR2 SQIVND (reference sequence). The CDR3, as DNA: TGTGCCAGTAGTAGGAGGACTAGCGGGAGTCAGATAGGTGTGAAGCAGTTCTTC. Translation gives CASSRRTSGSQIGVKQFF.